This T cell receptor beta chain was found in a study of OX40 agonist ivuxolimab in advanced cancers. Across the study: A partial response was reached by three patients: one with hepatocellular carcinoma and two with cutaneous melanoma. Study-wide findings and caveats: By week 6 at 0.1 to 3.0 mg/kg, blood CD4+ and CD8+ T cells had expanded clonally.

The table came from immunoSEQ multiplex PCR; TCRdb's copy has only in-frame clones and leaves some out. The table lists 39,000 or so clones, approximately 87% of them singletons, with approximately 39% in the top ten. With respect to this clone: The antigen is undetermined.

Baseline was the first blood sampling point, followed by cycle 4 day 1 and cycle 7 day 1. This CDR3 has 14 residues. CDR1 MNHNY and CDR2 SVGAGI come from the germline V gene (reference sequence). The V end was cut by 0 bases, the J end by 2 bases, with 5 bases between. The specimen was CD4+ or CD8+ T cells sorted from blood, collected in a trial of the OX40 agonist ivuxolimab. V gene TRBV6-6 combines with J gene TRBJ1-5; D remains ambiguous. The sequence derives from an adult with an advanced solid tumor such as melanoma, head and neck, liver or kidney cancer. DNA of the CDR3: TGTGCCAGCAGTTACTCAACAGGCAATCAGCCCCAGCATTTT. It codes for CASSYSTGNQPQHF.